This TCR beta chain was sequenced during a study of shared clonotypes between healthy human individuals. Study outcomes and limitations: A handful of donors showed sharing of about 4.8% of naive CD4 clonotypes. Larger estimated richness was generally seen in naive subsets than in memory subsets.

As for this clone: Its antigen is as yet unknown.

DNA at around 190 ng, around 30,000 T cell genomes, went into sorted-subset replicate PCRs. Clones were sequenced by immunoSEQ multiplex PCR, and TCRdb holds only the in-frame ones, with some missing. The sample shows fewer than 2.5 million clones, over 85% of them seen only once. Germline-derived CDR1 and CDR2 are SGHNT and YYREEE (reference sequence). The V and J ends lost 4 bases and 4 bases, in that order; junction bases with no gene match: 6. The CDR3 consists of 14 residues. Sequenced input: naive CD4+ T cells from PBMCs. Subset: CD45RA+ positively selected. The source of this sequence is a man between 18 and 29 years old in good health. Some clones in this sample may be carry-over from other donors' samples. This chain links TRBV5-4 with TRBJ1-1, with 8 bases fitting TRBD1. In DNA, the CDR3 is TGTGCCAGCAGCATGCGACAGGGGATCACTGAAGCTTTCTTT. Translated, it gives CASSMRQGITEAFF.